This T cell receptor (beta chain) was documented in a study of shared clonotypes between healthy human individuals. Findings of the study overall: Naive subsets tended to show greater estimated richness than memory subsets.

As regards this clone: Its antigen is unknown.

For each subset, genomic DNA was distributed in equal portions over several immunoSEQ plates. Sorted-subset replicate PCR reactions were performed with roughly 200 ng DNA, corresponding to tens of thousands of T cell genomes. Only in-frame clones appear in the TCRdb table, and some are missing; sequencing was by immunoSEQ multiplex PCR. The data show approximately 980,000 clones, with over 75% seen just once and approximately 1.5% held by the top ten. V was pared by 2 bases and J by 3 bases, with 9 bases between. This CDR3 is 14 amino acids long. CDR1 SGHRS and CDR2 YFSETQ come from the germline V gene. The split of CD4+ cells yielded CD45RA+ naive and CD45RA-negative memory subsets.

The receptor was derived from a man between 18 and 35 years old in good health. Sequencing used memory CD4+ T cells sorted from blood. Subset of the sample: CD45RA-negative fraction. The chain employs TRBV5-1 and TRBJ1-5; the D gene is possibly TRBD1 (6 bases). CDR3 in amino acids: CASSLGGYNQPQHF. CDR3 coding DNA: TGCGCCAGCAGCTTAGGGGGTTACAATCAGCCCCAGCATTTT.